This T cell receptor (beta chain) was profiled in a study of tumor-infiltrating lymphocytes in primary liver carcinoma. Joint extraction of RNA and DNA used roughly 17-32 mg of bulk tissue that was unsorted. Surgery removed the patients' primary liver carcinoma. Patients had chronic HBV infection and were treatment-naive. From germline, CDR1 is MRHNA and CDR2 SNTAGT. The length of the CDR3 is 14 residues. About this clonotype itself: One end of the junction fails to match germline, which may point to a read error.

Synthesis of TCR beta cDNA was carried out from around 500 ng total RNA with a constant-region primer. Nested multiplex PCR, run for three rounds with slightly modified ARM-PCR, yielded TCR beta libraries. In the first two PCR rounds, TRBV1-TRBV30 forward primers were paired with a C-beta reverse primer, and each round lasted nine to ten cycles. In TCRdb, the multiplex PCR reads were re-called with MiXCR into one record per CDR3 protein. The sample gives about 120,000 distinct CDR3 sequences, approximately 68% of which show up once; over 7.5% is in the top ten. This clonotype was obtained from a woman in her sixties with primary liver carcinoma and hepatitis B virus infection. What was sequenced was tumor-adjacent normal liver tissue. The chain recombines TRBV6-4 with TRBJ2-1; D ambiguous. The CDR3 is CASSDMISYNEQFF. CDR3 DNA sequence: TGCGCCAGCAGTGATATGATCTCCTACAATGAGCAGTTCTTC.